The clone carrying this TCR beta chain was counted ten times or more. Its specificity is unknown. In making diagnoses, clinical symptoms, serum thyroxine and TRAb, thyroid ultrasound and orbital computed tomography were all used. Each 10 ml fresh peripheral blood draw supplied the PBMCs. The CDR3 has 11 residues. V was shortened by 6 bases and J by 1 base, with 3 bases between the two germline ends. Germline CDR1 is SNHLY and CDR2 is FYNNEI. This specimen belongs to a study of T cells in Graves' hyperthyroidism and ophthalmopathy. Study details: Peripheral blood was drawn at first diagnosis, prior to all treatment. Study-level findings and limits: Most thyroid clonotypes with frequency above 0.001 were detected in blood.

From RNA transcripts, TCR beta CDR3 regions were amplified. HTBI primers were employed in a first-round RT-PCR of the TCR CDR3. TCRdb reanalysed the multiplex PCR reads using MiXCR and keeps one entry per CDR3 protein. The repertoire consists of under 400,000 distinct CDR3 sequences, with 18% occurring once and the leading ten covering 45% to 50%. The chain combines TRBV2 with TRBJ2-5; D unresolved. This TCR was recovered from a woman in her forties or fifties with Graves' hyperthyroidism. Sequencing used blood. Here the CDR3 DNA reads TGTGCCAGCAGGCTCCAAGAGACCCAGTACTTC. Its protein is CASRLQETQYF.